Below, 29 T cell receptor beta chains from the same sample are listed, as sequenced in a study of human T cells and chemical hapten exposure. TCRdb re-derived calls from the RACE reads in MiXCR, one entry per CDR3 protein. In the table there are 300,000 to 400,000 distinct CDR3 sequences, around 7% of which are singletons. Time point reported: patch test 1, 2 weeks after DPC sensitization. The treatment was: therapeutic diphenylcyclopropenone sensitization with weekly scalp DPC. The sample was whole blood, taken in connection with sensitization to the hapten diphenylcyclopropenone (DPC). The receptors were gathered from a woman younger than 35 with alopecia areata. Some clones in this sample may be carry-over from other donors' samples.

The table lists this clonotype with many counts. V usage is TRBV20-1 and J usage is TRBJ1-5; 8 positions match TRBD1. This CDR3 spans 14 amino acids. Germline V gives CDR1 DFQATT, CDR2 SNEGSKA (reference sequence). The J segment lost 6 bases and the V segment lost 2 bases, leaving 6 bases of the junction unmatched. This CDR3 reads CSARPDRVGQPQHF. CDR3 coding DNA: TGCAGTGCTAGACCGGACAGGGTCGGTCAGCCCCAGCATTTT.

This clonotype was counted a few times. This chain connects TRBV11-1 to TRBJ2-1, with 7 bases fitting TRBD2. Trimming cost V 4 bases and J 5 bases; bases outside gene matches: 5. Germline CDR1 and CDR2: SGHAT and FQDESV (reference sequence). This CDR3 is built from 14 residues. The CDR3 DNA sequence: TGTGCCAGCAGCTCAAGGGACTATGACAATGAGCAGTTCTTC. Translation gives CASSSRDYDNEQFF.

This clonotype has a handful of counts. The rearrangement links TRBV7-8 to TRBJ1-6; D unclear. The CDR3 extends over 16 amino acids. Trimming took off 1 base at V and 8 bases at J, with 15 bases between the two ends. Germline V lookup: CDR1 SGHVS, CDR2 FQNEAQ. The CDR3: CASSLGAGLRDSPLHF. CDR3 DNA sequence: TGTGCCAGCAGCTTAGGGGCGGGGTTGCGGGATTCACCCCTCCACTTT.

This clonotype was detected only a few times. The chain joins TRBV7-9 to TRBJ1-6; 10 bases are shared with TRBD1. With V trimmed by 5 bases and J by 9 bases, 7 bases remained unmatched. Germline assignment: CDR1 SEHNR and CDR2 FQNEAQ (reference sequence). The CDR3 consists of 15 residues. CDR3 in amino acids: CASSQDRGSSSPLHF. CDR3 bases: TGTGCCAGCAGCCAGGACAGGGGGAGTAGTTCACCCCTCCACTTT. Looking up the rest from reference TRBV7-9 and TRBJ1-6 gives the full variable domain: DTGVSQNPRHKITKRGQNVTFRCDPISEHNRLYWYRQTLGQGPEFLTYFQNEAQLEKSRLLSDRFSAERPKGSFSTLEIQRTEQGDSAMYLCASSQDRGSSSPLHFGNGTRLTVT.

This clonotype was detected only a few times. The genes are TRBV18 and TRBJ1-2; perhaps TRBD1 as D (5 bases). This CDR3 comprises 13 residues. Germline V gene data show CDR1 as KGHSH and CDR2 as LQKENI. The V end lost 3 bases, the J end lost 6 bases, and 11 bases lay between the germline ends. The CDR3 reads CASSPTGTDGYTF. The CDR3 region has the DNA TGTGCCAGCTCACCTACGGGGACTGATGGCTACACCTTC.

The chain has TRBV7-9 and TRBJ2-4; 8 nucleotides agree with TRBD1. Per the germline V gene, CDR1 is SEHNR and CDR2 is FQNEAQ (reference sequence). V was pared by 11 bases and J by 7 bases, with 13 bases of the junction left unmatched. The CDR3 is 14 residues long. The CDR3 nucleotides read TGTGCCCTTTCGGACCAGGGGGCGTCCAACATTCAGTACTTC. Translated: CALSDQGASNIQYF.

This clonotype was counted at least ten times. V is TRBV20-1 and J is TRBJ2-1; D gene unclear. Trimming cost V 1 base and J 9 bases, with 13 bases left between them. Germline V lookup: CDR1 DFQATT, CDR2 SNEGSKA (reference sequence). The CDR3 spans 13 residues. The CDR3 sequence is CSARALFGREQFF. The CDR3, as DNA: TGCAGTGCTAGAGCCCTTTTTGGGCGTGAGCAGTTCTTC.

This clonotype was recorded many times. The gene calls are TRBV18 and TRBJ2-1; tentative D call: TRBD2 (5 bases). V lost 1 base, J lost 10 bases, and 14 bases lay in between. The CDR3 is 14 residues long. The germline V gene encodes CDR1 KGHSH and CDR2 LQKENI. Written as DNA, the CDR3 is TGTGCCAGCTCACCACAGGGAGAGAGAGGGGAGCAGTTCTTC. As protein: CASSPQGERGEQFF.

This clonotype showed up many times. V usage is TRBV7-2 and J usage is TRBJ2-1; 7 nucleotides align to TRBD1. Germline V gene lookup returns CDR1 SGHTA and CDR2 FQGNSA. The J segment lost 10 bases and the V segment lost 4 bases, leaving 7 bases of the junction unmatched. The CDR3 runs 13 residues. The CDR3: CASSSGQAREQFF. In DNA, the CDR3 is TGTGCCAGCAGCTCCGGACAGGCTCGGGAGCAGTTCTTC.

This clonotype came up a few times. This rearrangement joins TRBV18 to TRBJ2-5; TRBD1 is a possible D gene (5 bases). Per the germline V gene, CDR1 is KGHSH and CDR2 is LQKENI. The CDR3 covers 13 residues. V was cut by 6 bases and J by 3 bases, with 11 bases left in between. CDR3 DNA sequence: TGTGCCAGCTCTGCGGAAGGGGAAGAGACCCAGTACTTC. It codes for CASSAEGEETQYF.

In its sample, this clonotype was seen a few times. This chain connects TRBV7-2 to TRBJ1-5; D unclear. CDR1 is SGHTA, CDR2 FQGNSA, per germline. V was clipped by 1 base and J by 3 bases, with 7 bases between them. The CDR3 runs 14 residues. The CDR3 protein is CASSLVEINQPQHF. CDR3 DNA sequence: TGTGCCAGCAGCTTAGTTGAAATCAATCAGCCCCAGCATTTT.

This clonotype occurred a few times. The chain carries TRBV7-8 and TRBJ2-7; TRBD1 matches 9 bases. Trimming cost V 3 bases and J 4 bases; bases outside gene matches: 10. The germline CDR1 and CDR2 sequences are SGHVS and FQNEAQ. The CDR3 runs to 16 residues. The CDR3 DNA reads TGTGCCAGCAGCTTCCTAGGGGGGGACAGGGCATACGAGCAGTACTTC. Translating gives CASSFLGGDRAYEQYF.

This clonotype was detected only a few times. The J gene is TRBJ1-4, the V gene TRBV25-1, with D maybe TRBD1 (6 bases). Trimming left V 1 base short and J 7 bases short, with 16 bases between. Germline V CDR1 and CDR2: MGHDK, SYGVNS. The CDR3 has 16 residues. The CDR3 loop reads CASSEWGDRPIEKLFF. The CDR3 DNA sequence: TGTGCCAGCAGTGAATGGGGAGACAGGCCGATTGAAAAACTGTTTTTT.

A few counts support this clonotype. This chain uses TRBV7-8 with TRBJ2-7; D is undetermined. From germline, CDR1 is SGHVS and CDR2 FQNEAQ. CDR3 length equals 13 residues. The V gene lost 1 base and the J gene lost 4 bases, with 8 bases spanning the gap. Here the CDR3 reads CASSLGPEYEQYF. The CDR3 DNA is TGTGCCAGCAGCTTAGGACCAGAGTACGAGCAGTACTTC.

Only a few counts were recorded for this clonotype. The chain has TRBV4-1 and TRBJ1-5; D ambiguous. V was trimmed by 1 base and J by 0 bases, leaving 7 bases between them. The CDR3 spans 15 residues. In germline, CDR1 is MGHRA, CDR2 YSYEKL. This CDR3 is CASSQVGDSNQPQHF. The CDR3 DNA sequence: TGCGCCAGCAGCCAAGTCGGCGATAGCAATCAGCCCCAGCATTTT.

This chain links TRBV2 with TRBJ2-7; 7 bases agree with TRBD2. This CDR3 has 15 residues. Trimming at V came to 4 bases and at J to 4 bases, leaving 10 bases not matched to a gene. Looked up from germline, CDR1 is SNHLY and CDR2 is FYNNEI. This CDR3 is CASSVSGPTWYEQYF. The CDR3 DNA follows: TGTGCCAGCAGTGTTAGCGGGCCTACCTGGTACGAGCAGTACTTC.

This clonotype was counted many times. The gene calls are TRBV12-3 or TRBV12-4 and TRBJ2-2; D not resolved. This CDR3 contains 17 residues. Trimming cost V 5 bases and J 0 bases, with 16 bases left between them. CDR3 sequence: CASSQPFGLPNTGELFF. In DNA form, the CDR3 reads TGTGCCAGCAGTCAGCCTTTCGGGCTTCCGAACACCGGGGAGCTGTTTTTT.

This clonotype occurred once. This sequence joins TRBV6-2 or TRBV6-3 and TRBJ1-5; no clear D. The CDR3 covers 13 residues. Germline loops: CDR1 MNHEY, CDR2 SVGEGT. Trimming cost V 2 bases and J 8 bases, with 10 bases left between them. The chain's CDR3 is CASSYDHGEPQHF. DNA for the CDR3: TGTGCCAGCAGTTACGACCATGGGGAGCCCCAGCATTTT.

This clonotype has only a few counts. The J gene is TRBJ2-3, the V gene TRBV16; D gene uncertain. Trimming shortened V by 8 bases and J by 4 bases, and 13 bases separated the two germline ends. Germline CDR1 KGHSY, CDR2 FQNENV. This CDR3 region has 13 residues. CDR3 sequence reads: CASGLAPADTQYF. DNA for the CDR3: TGTGCCAGCGGGCTGGCCCCGGCAGATACGCAGTATTTT.

This clonotype was observed a few times. This chain connects TRBV10-3 to TRBJ1-1, with unresolved D. The V gene's germline CDR1 is ENHRY and CDR2 SYGVKD. Trimming took 2 bases from V and 1 from J, leaving 8 bases between them. The length of the CDR3 is 14 residues. In DNA form, the CDR3 reads TGTGCCATCAGTGAGGAACAGAAGAACACTGAAGCTTTCTTT. Protein sequence: CAISEEQKNTEAFF.

This clonotype appeared many times. The chain has TRBV9 and TRBJ2-5, with D possibly matching TRBD2 (5 bases). CDR3 length: 15 amino acids. Per germline, CDR1 SGDLS and CDR2 YYNGEE. Trimming took 4 bases from V and 5 from J, leaving 18 bases between them. The DNA for the CDR3 is TGTGCCAGCAGCACCGGCGACTACAGCAGGGAGACCCAGTACTTC. Encoded protein: CASSTGDYSRETQYF.

This clonotype was seen repeatedly, ten times or more. This rearrangement joins TRBV20-1 to TRBJ2-1; D call uncertain. The length of the CDR3 is 14 residues. Trimming cost V 0 bases and J 6 bases, with 12 bases left between them. Germline assignment: CDR1 DFQATT and CDR2 SNEGSKA (reference sequence). The CDR3 reads CSAREVSRINEQFF. CDR3 sequence (DNA): TGCAGTGCTAGAGAGGTTAGCAGAATCAATGAGCAGTTCTTC.

There are many counts of this clonotype. The genes are TRBV29-1 and TRBJ2-1; perhaps TRBD2 as D (5 bases). This CDR3 spans 13 amino acids. Trimming took 6 bases from V and 5 from J, leaving 14 bases between them. CDR1 and CDR2 from the germline V gene are SQVTM and ANQGSEA. This chain's CDR3 is CSVEDWQDNEQFF. Written as DNA, the CDR3 is TGCAGCGTAGAGGACTGGCAGGACAATGAGCAGTTCTTC.

This clonotype was recorded many times. V and J are TRBV5-6 and TRBJ1-6; no clear D gene. V lost 0 bases and J lost 0, with 7 bases in between. The germline V gene has CDR1 SGHDT and CDR2 YYEEEE. The CDR3 runs to 16 residues. The CDR3 DNA follows: TGTGCCAGCAGCTTGGCATTTAGCTCCTATAATTCACCCCTCCACTTT. Translation: CASSLAFSSYNSPLHF.

This clonotype turned up a few times. J is TRBJ2-1 and V is TRBV3-1, with TRBD1 matching 7 bases. The V segment lost 4 bases and the J segment 8 bases; nucleotides outside the gene matches: 8. The CDR3 totals 14 residues. CDR1 LGHDT and CDR2 YNNKEL come from the germline V gene (reference sequence). The CDR3 loop reads CASSLRTGGDEQFF. CDR3 DNA: TGTGCCAGCAGCCTTAGGACAGGCGGAGATGAGCAGTTCTTC.

V gene TRBV29-1 combines with J gene TRBJ1-2; possible D gene TRBD1, 5 bases. Trimming removed 4 bases at V and 4 bases at J, with 13 bases between. CDR3 length: 13 amino acids. CDR1 and CDR2 from the germline V gene are SQVTM and ANQGSEA. CDR3 nucleotide sequence: TGCAGCGTTGGCGGCCAGGGAACCTATGGCTACACCTTC. Amino acid sequence: CSVGGQGTYGYTF.

The sample holds many counts of this clonotype. The chain carries TRBV7-9 and TRBJ1-1; D remains ambiguous. This CDR3 has 14 residues. Trimming took off 5 bases at V and 1 base at J, with 11 bases between the two ends. CDR1 and CDR2 (germline): SEHNR, FQNEAQ (reference sequence). CDR3 in DNA: TGTGCCAGCAGCGCGGATCTGTCGAACACTGAAGCTTTCTTT. Encoded protein: CASSADLSNTEAFF.

The chain joins TRBV19 to TRBJ1-5; D may be TRBD1 (5 bases). This CDR3 has 12 residues. V lost 6 bases, J lost 6 bases, and 9 bases lay in between. Germline V CDR1 and CDR2: LNHDA, SQIVND (reference sequence). The CDR3 loop is CASSGASQPQHF. The CDR3 DNA sequence: TGTGCCAGTAGCGGGGCGAGTCAGCCCCAGCATTTT.

The rearrangement uses TRBV21-1 and TRBJ2-1. TRBV21-1 is recorded as a pseudogene. This CDR3 region has 15 residues. CDR3 amino acids: CASSKVGFLYNEQFF. Here the CDR3 DNA reads TGTGCCAGCAGCAAAGTTGGTTTTTTGTACAATGAGCAGTTCTTC.